This T cell receptor (beta chain) stems from a study of blood T cell repertoires in COVID-19. TCRdb keeps only in-frame clones here, not all; method: immunoSEQ multiplex PCR. The sample contains 220,000 or so clones, over 80% of which appear only once. The age range of participants was about 18 to 100 years, with residence in approximately 25 US areas. The study assigned cohorts using participant-reported clinical history. Recovered status applied to Cohort 3 donors who had two consecutive negative PCRs. It also applied to those with clearance or with symptom resolution. V was pared by 8 bases and J by 5 bases, with 9 bases between. Germline values: CDR1 MDHEN, CDR2 SYDVKM. The length of the CDR3 is 11 residues.

The receptor comes from a woman aged 40 to 50 who had recovered from COVID-19. Sequenced sample: PBMCs or T cells enriched from blood (not recorded which). The chain links TRBV28 to TRBJ1-2; weak D call: TRBD1 (5 bases). The CDR3 nucleotides read TGTGCCAGCCACTCAGGGTATGGCTACACCTTC. Amino acid sequence: CASHSGYGYTF.